This TCR beta chain was retrieved from a study of human CD8 memory T cell subsets. Study-level results: Stem-like memory T cells and precursor exhausted T cells both came out with similarly high diversity, but effector memory cells did not.

Investigators built TCR beta libraries using UMI-labeled 5' RACE. As originally analysed: Functional CDR3 beta clonotype counts ranged from about 3,000 to 20,000 in each TCR beta library. TCRdb re-called the 5' RACE reads; every CDR3 protein appears as one record, without DNA. The V and J calls and clone size come from TCRdb's table, not from the authors' own analysis. The sample yields 7,500 to 8,500 distinct CDR3 sequences, of which the top ten take up around a quarter. Note on this clonotype: Its matching antigen is unknown.

The CDR3 totals 14 residues. Germline-derived CDR1 and CDR2 are GTSNPN and SVGIG (reference sequence). Material: CD8+ T cells from PBMCs. The rearrangement uses TRBV30 and TRBJ1-2. This TCR was sampled from a human donor in good health. The CDR3 sequence is CAWSAAGTNYGYTF.